This entry concerns a single T cell receptor (beta chain). This entry belongs to a study of blood T cell repertoires in COVID-19. Generated by immunoSEQ multiplex PCR, the TCRdb table keeps only in-frame clones and is missing some. Among hundreds of thousands of clones, roughly 91% were seen once, and the ten largest hold roughly a tenth. CDR1 and CDR2 from the germline V gene are KGHDR and SFDVKD. This CDR3 comprises 17 residues. The V segment lost 3 bases and the J segment 2 bases; nucleotides outside the gene matches: 6. Sequencing input: PBMCs or T cells enriched from blood (not recorded which). This receptor was identified in a woman under 40 who had recovered from COVID-19. V usage is TRBV24-1 and J usage is TRBJ2-3; TRBD2 agrees at 11 bases. The CDR3 spells CATSDAGTSGHTDTQYF. The CDR3 coding sequence is TGTGCCACCAGTGATGCCGGGACTAGCGGTCACACAGATACGCAGTATTTT.